This T cell receptor (beta chain) emerged from a study of Graves' ophthalmopathy and Graves' hyperthyroidism. Amplified TCR beta CDR3 regions were obtained using RNA transcripts as template. RT-PCR in the first round used HTBI primers; a second-round multiplex PCR followed. MiXCR, run by TCRdb on the multiplex PCR reads, gives a single entry per CDR3 protein. The table includes around 400,000 distinct CDR3 sequences, approximately 20% detected once. This CDR3 is built from 15 residues. The V end lost 4 bases, the J end lost 4 bases, and 16 bases lay between the germline ends. Germline V CDR1 and CDR2: SGHRS, YFSETQ. This clonotype appeared many times.

The sequenced material came from peripheral blood. The origin of this receptor is a woman younger than 35 with Graves' ophthalmopathy. The chain links TRBV5-1 to TRBJ2-3; tentatively, D is TRBD2 (6 bases). The CDR3 DNA follows: TGCGCCAGCAGCCCGACGGGCGGGACGGCAGATACGCAGTATTTT. Its translation: CASSPTGGTADTQYF.